This T cell receptor (beta chain) was observed in a study of CD8 T cells in Susac syndrome. With respect to this clonotype: The junction shows a germline mismatch at one end, possibly a read error.

TEMRA cells were enriched by FACS, and CD4+ and CD8+ T cells were negatively isolated. cDNA came from roughly 0.53 to 1 ug RNA primed by random hexamers. Each CDR3 protein is one row after TCRdb ran MiXCR on the immunoSEQ multiplex PCR reads. The data hold 150,000 or so distinct CDR3 sequences, with about 92% observed a single time. CDR1 SEHNR and CDR2 FQNEAQ come from the germline V gene (reference sequence). CDR3 length equals 13 residues. Sequenced material: CD4+ T cells from PBMCs. This chain links TRBV7-9 with TRBJ2-7; D not resolved. The receptor's source is a human donor in good health. The chain's CDR3 is CASSLGMVNEQYF. For the CDR3, the DNA is TGTGCCAGCAGTTTAGGCATGGTCAACGAGCAGTACTTC.